Sequencing of this T cell receptor beta chain was carried out in a study of long-term antiretroviral therapy in people with HIV. Turning to the study itself: Collection of the earliest samples took place about a decade ahead of the 2015 immediate-ART recommendation. General study points: In the period from the mid-2000s to the late 2010s, blood was collected, possibly under older ART regimens.

As concerns this clone: Antigen specificity is unknown.

immunoSEQ v3.0 was run at survey level. Generated by immunoSEQ multiplex PCR, the TCRdb table keeps only in-frame clones and is missing some. The table records around 25,000 clones, about 86% of them present only once. The V segment lost 1 base and the J segment 5 bases; nucleotides outside the gene matches: 6. CDR3 length equals 16 residues. Germline-derived CDR1 and CDR2 are KGHSH and LQKENI. Sequenced material: unsorted PBMCs, taken 3 years after starting antiretroviral therapy. This sequence originates from a man between 18 and 29 years old with HIV. This sequence joins TRBV18 and TRBJ2-2; 8 bases line up with TRBD1. The CDR3 coding sequence is TGTGCCAGCTCACCACAGGACAGGGCTGAAACCGGGGAGCTGTTTTTT. This encodes CASSPQDRAETGELFF.